Below, 29 T cell receptor beta chains from the same sample are listed, as sequenced in a study of cytomegalovirus exposure and HLA in healthy donors. Amplification used 60 Vbeta primers and 13 Jbeta primers. The protocol was immunoSEQ multiplex PCR, while the TCRdb copy is restricted to in-frame clones and leaves out a portion. The sample carries roughly 220,000 clones, roughly 80% recorded once. The sample comprised PBMCs. Receptors were obtained from a man aged 30 to 45 in good health and CMV-seronegative.

This clone appeared once. The chain couples TRBV7-9 to TRBJ2-5; the match to TRBD1 covers 9 bases. The CDR3 runs to 19 residues. Trimming took 4 bases from V and 4 from J; bases not matched to a gene: 19. CDR1 and CDR2 from the germline V gene are SEHNR and FQNEAQ (reference sequence). For the CDR3, the DNA is TGTGCCAGCAGCTATAAGAGCGGGACAGGGACAGCTACGCGAGAGACCCAGTACTTC. Residues: CASSYKSGTGTATRETQYF.

This chain joins TRBV28 and TRBJ1-2, with 7 nucleotides matching TRBD1. After removal of 4 bases from V and 3 bases from J, the junction contained 5 bases not matched to a gene. CDR1 and CDR2 (germline): MDHEN, SYDVKM. CDR3 length: 14 residues. CDR3 sequence (DNA): TGTGCCAGCAGTTCTCACGACAGGGACTATGGCTACACCTTC. It translates to CASSSHDRDYGYTF.

This clone was seen more than once but under ten times. V gene TRBV28 combines with J gene TRBJ1-1; D perhaps matches TRBD1 (6 bases). Looked up from germline, CDR1 is MDHEN and CDR2 is SYDVKM. Deletions cut 2 bases from V and 1 base from J, with 8 bases between. The CDR3 totals 14 residues. CDR3 region: CASSLGQKNTEAFF. The CDR3 region has the DNA TGTGCCAGCAGTTTAGGACAGAAGAACACTGAAGCTTTCTTT.

V is TRBV19 and J is TRBJ1-5; 7 bases agree with TRBD1. The CDR3 length is 15 residues. Trimming removed 4 bases from V and 6 bases from J; junction bases left unmatched: 9. Germline V gives CDR1 LNHDA, CDR2 SQIVND (reference sequence). In DNA, the CDR3 is TGTGCCAGTAGTAGCACTCTAAGGACAGGTCAGCCCCAGCATTTT. Protein sequence: CASSSTLRTGQPQHF.

This clone was seen a handful of times. The chain carries TRBV25-1 and TRBJ2-1; 8 bases agree with TRBD2. With 3 bases clipped from V and 3 bases from J, the junction kept 4 bases outside the gene matches. The V gene's germline CDR1 is MGHDK and CDR2 SYGVNS. CDR3 length: 15 residues. The CDR3 DNA reads as TGTGCCAGCAGTGATAGCGGGGTGAACTACAATGAGCAGTTCTTC. Translating it yields CASSDSGVNYNEQFF. The whole variable domain, filled in from reference TRBV25-1 and TRBJ2-1, reads EADIYQTPRYLVIGTGKKITLECSQTMGHDKMYWYQQDPGMELHLIHYSYGVNSTEKGDLSSESTVSRIRTEHFPLTLESARPSHTSQYLCASSDSGVNYNEQFFGPGTRLTVL.

The chain couples TRBV27 to TRBJ1-1, with 10 bases lining up with TRBD1. Germline V gene sequence: CDR1 MNHEY, CDR2 SMNVEV (reference sequence). J gave up 1 base and V 6 bases, and 11 bases lay outside the gene matches. The CDR3 contains 17 residues. This CDR3 is CASSPSVGDRGNTEAFF. The DNA of the CDR3 is TGTGCCAGCAGCCCAAGCGTGGGGGACAGGGGGAACACTGAAGCTTTCTTT.

CDR3 in DNA: TGTGCCAGCCCGAGACAGGGTAATCCTAACTATGGCTACACCTTC. It yields the protein CASPRQGNPNYGYTF. The chain couples TRBV2 to TRBJ1-2, with 7 nucleotides matching TRBD1. The CDR3 has 15 amino acids. Per germline, CDR1 SNHLY and CDR2 FYNNEI. V lost 8 bases and J lost 0; bases outside the gene matches: 9.

This clone was seen once. This chain connects TRBV7-8 to TRBJ2-7; 8 nucleotides align to TRBD1. Looked up from germline, CDR1 is SGHVS and CDR2 is FQNEAQ. Germline trimming cut 5 bases from V and 4 bases from J; bases unmatched to any gene: 7. The CDR3 has 14 amino acids. CDR3 protein: CASSIRQGTYEQYF. The CDR3 DNA is TGTGCCAGCAGCATTCGACAGGGGACATACGAGCAGTACTTC.

This clone has only a few counts. CDR3 DNA sequence: TGTGCCAGCTTTTCAAGAGGGACTGCCTCAGGCGAGCAGTACTTC. Translated: CASFSRGTASGEQYF. The chain employs TRBV27 and TRBJ2-7; D might be TRBD2 (6 bases). V lost 8 bases and J 6 bases, leaving 23 bases between the germline ends. CDR1 is MNHEY, CDR2 SMNVEV, per germline (reference sequence). The CDR3 is 15 amino acids.

The chain recombines TRBV7-9 with TRBJ1-1, with D unclear. This CDR3 comprises 14 residues. V lost 1 base, J lost 1 base, and 7 bases lay in between. Germline V gives CDR1 SEHNR, CDR2 FQNEAQ (reference sequence). CDR3 nucleotides: TGTGCCAGCAGCTTAGGTACAGCGAACACTGAAGCTTTCTTT. It translates to CASSLGTANTEAFF.

This clone was found once. The chain recombines TRBV27 with TRBJ2-5; 8 bases map to TRBD1. CDR3 size: 15 residues. Germline trimming cut 4 bases from V and 4 bases from J; bases unmatched to any gene: 8. Germline V gives CDR1 MNHEY, CDR2 SMNVEV (reference sequence). DNA of the CDR3: TGTGCCAGCAGTTCGGAGGGACAGGCGACAGAGACCCAGTACTTC. Encoded protein: CASSSEGQATETQYF.

CDR3 DNA: TGCGCCAGCAGCCGTTACAGGGGGCCCAGCTCCTATAATTCACCCCTCCACTTT. It specifies CASSRYRGPSSYNSPLHF. The V gene is TRBV5-1, the J gene TRBJ1-6; 9 bases agree with TRBD1. CDR1 is SGHRS and CDR2 is YFSETQ in the germline V gene. The V segment lost 4 bases and the J segment 0 bases; nucleotides outside the gene matches: 8. The CDR3 extends over 18 amino acids.

V is TRBV11-3 and J is TRBJ2-1; D possibly corresponds to TRBD2 (5 bases). CDR1 and CDR2 from the germline V gene are SGHNT and YENEEA. The V and J ends lost 4 bases and 10 bases respectively, with 17 bases between them. The length of the CDR3 is 14 residues. The CDR3 DNA reads TGTGCCAGCAGCTGGCCCCGGACTTGGGAGGAGCAGTTCTTC. Residues: CASSWPRTWEEQFF.

CDR3 nucleotides: TGCGCCAGCAGCCTTGGGGGGGGAAACACAGATACGCAGTATTTT. Translation: CASSLGGGNTDTQYF. The gene calls are TRBV4-1 and TRBJ2-3; 7 bases fit TRBD2. From germline, CDR1 is MGHRA and CDR2 YSYEKL. The CDR3 sequence is 15 residues long. V shed 4 bases and J 2 bases; nucleotides not matched to a gene: 6.

The sample holds a few counts of this clone. The genes are TRBV2 and TRBJ2-4, with D tentatively TRBD2 (6 bases). Germline CDR1 reads SNHLY; CDR2 reads FYNNEI. The ends were cut back, 4 bases at V and 9 bases at J, with 13 bases in the middle. The CDR3 is 13 residues long. The CDR3 reads CASSAGPGGIQYF. In nucleotides, the CDR3 is TGTGCCAGCAGTGCCGGGCCCGGGGGCATTCAGTACTTC.

CDR3 amino acids: CSVAGRVTDTQYF. The CDR3 DNA reads as TGCAGCGTTGCCGGGAGGGTGACAGATACGCAGTATTTT. The chain links TRBV29-1 to TRBJ2-3; 8 bases fit TRBD2. This CDR3 region has 13 residues. With V trimmed by 4 bases and J by 3 bases, 3 bases remained unmatched. CDR1 is SQVTM and CDR2 is ANQGSEA in the germline V gene.

J is TRBJ2-3 and V is TRBV6-5; D might be TRBD1 (5 bases). The CDR3 runs 14 residues. Trimming removed 4 bases at V and 3 bases at J, with 11 bases between. Germline V lookup: CDR1 MNHEY, CDR2 SVGAGI. In nucleotides, the CDR3 is TGTGCCAGCAGTTTGGCGAAGGGGACAGATACGCAGTATTTT. Amino acid sequence: CASSLAKGTDTQYF.

This chain uses TRBV11-1 with TRBJ1-2, with 9 positions matching TRBD1. The germline gives CDR1 SGHAT, CDR2 FQDESV (reference sequence). The V segment lost 5 bases and the J segment 5 bases; nucleotides outside the gene matches: 3. There are 13 residues in the CDR3. CDR3 protein: CASSEGQGYGYTF. The CDR3 region has the DNA TGTGCCAGCAGCGAGGGACAGGGATATGGCTACACCTTC.

The rearrangement links TRBV4-1 to TRBJ2-7; D is undetermined. The V end was cut by 0 bases, the J end by 6 bases, with 12 bases between. Per the germline V gene, CDR1 is MGHRA and CDR2 is YSYEKL. The CDR3 length is 14 residues. The CDR3 loop reads CASSQDSQFLEQYF. The CDR3 coding sequence is TGCGCCAGCAGCCAAGATTCACAGTTTCTCGAGCAGTACTTC.

This clone was recorded a few times. The chain is built from TRBV29-1 and TRBJ1-1, with a possible D match to TRBD1 (6 bases). Trimming took 4 bases from V and 8 from J, leaving 11 bases between them. This CDR3 is 11 amino acids long. The germline gives CDR1 SQVTM, CDR2 ANQGSEA. The CDR3 sequence: CSVVGRGEAFF. CDR3 sequence (DNA): TGCAGCGTTGTGGGCAGGGGAGAAGCTTTCTTT.

This rearrangement joins TRBV7-9 to TRBJ2-2; 7 nucleotides align to TRBD1. V was pared by 5 bases and J by 2 bases, with 5 bases of the junction left unmatched. CDR3 size: 15 residues. CDR1 and CDR2 from the germline V gene are SEHNR and FQNEAQ (reference sequence). The CDR3 region has the DNA TGTGCCAGCAGCCCCGGGACAGATAACACCGGGGAGCTGTTTTTT. It yields the protein CASSPGTDNTGELFF.

The chain is built from TRBV10-3 and TRBJ1-6, with 9 bases fitting TRBD1. Trimming cost V 5 bases and J 5 bases; bases outside gene matches: 4. The V gene's germline CDR1 is ENHRY and CDR2 SYGVKD. This CDR3 spans 15 amino acids. CDR3 sequence reads: CAISTQGADNSPLHF. The CDR3 DNA is TGTGCCATCAGTACACAGGGGGCAGATAATTCACCCCTCCACTTT.

The chain employs TRBV2 and TRBJ1-2; a weak D match, TRBD1 (5 bases). CDR1 is SNHLY and CDR2 is FYNNEI in the germline V gene. The CDR3 sequence is 14 residues long. V shed 2 bases and J shed 0 bases, with 7 bases lying between them. This CDR3 is CASSETTANYGYTF. CDR3 DNA: TGTGCCAGCAGTGAAACGACAGCTAACTATGGCTACACCTTC.

The gene calls are TRBV27 and TRBJ1-4; possibly TRBD1 for D (6 bases). This CDR3 region has 14 residues. Germline CDR1 is MNHEY and CDR2 is SMNVEV (reference sequence). The V gene lost 6 bases and the J gene lost 5 bases, with 13 bases spanning the gap. The DNA for the CDR3 is TGTGCCAGCAGACTACAGGGACCAAATGAAAAACTGTTTTTT. Translating gives CASRLQGPNEKLFF. The full variable domain, its missing parts supplied by reference TRBV27 and TRBJ1-4, is EAQVTQNPRYLITVTGKKLTVTCSQNMNHEYMSWYRQDPGLGLRQIYYSMNVEVTDKGDVPEGYKVSRKEKRNFPLILESPSPNQTSLYFCASRLQGPNEKLFFGSGTQLSVL.

The V and J genes are TRBV11-2 and TRBJ1-4; TRBD1 agrees at 8 bases. This CDR3 is 15 amino acids long. V was pared by 5 bases and J by 5 bases, with 7 bases of the junction left unmatched. The germline V gene encodes CDR1 SGHAT and CDR2 FQNNGV. The CDR3 sequence is CASSPDRVKNEKLFF. CDR3 DNA sequence: TGTGCCAGCAGCCCGGACAGGGTTAAAAATGAAAAACTGTTTTTT.

The V and J genes are TRBV5-1 and TRBJ2-7; perhaps TRBD2 as D (6 bases). Germline CDR1 and CDR2: SGHRS and YFSETQ. The ends were cut back, 4 bases at V and 0 bases at J, with 14 bases in the middle. This CDR3 has 15 amino acids. CDR3: CASSPLDGSSYEQYF. CDR3 nucleotides: TGCGCCAGCAGCCCCCTCGACGGGAGCTCCTACGAGCAGTACTTC.

V is TRBV7-2 and J is TRBJ2-1; TRBD2 aligns across 9 bases. V was pared by 5 bases and J by 15 bases, with 14 bases of the junction left unmatched. Germline V gene lookup returns CDR1 SGHTA and CDR2 FQGNSA. The CDR3 runs to 14 residues. This CDR3 reads CASSPGTSIIRGFF. The CDR3 nucleotides read TGTGCCAGCAGCCCCGGGACTAGCATCATAAGGGGGTTCTTC.

The CDR3 nucleotides are TGTGCCAGCAGCGTAGGGACAGCCTCCTACGAGCAGTACTTC. This encodes CASSVGTASYEQYF. This chain links TRBV9 with TRBJ2-5, with D tentatively TRBD1 (6 bases). TRBJ2-7 matches the DNA end more closely, so the J call is doubtful. The germline CDR1 and CDR2 sequences are SGDLS and YYNGEE. The CDR3 sequence is 14 residues long.

The rearrangement uses TRBV19 and TRBJ1-1; D perhaps matches TRBD1 (5 bases). Germline-derived CDR1 and CDR2 are LNHDA and SQIVND (reference sequence). CDR3 length equals 14 residues. The V end lost 2 bases, the J end lost 4 bases, and 11 bases lay between the germline ends. As DNA, the CDR3 is TGTGCCAGTAGTATATCGGGGGGTAGCACTGAAGCTTTCTTT. It is translated as CASSISGGSTEAFF.